This TCR beta chain was found in a study of T cells in Graves' hyperthyroidism and ophthalmopathy. This clonotype was found many times. As yet, its antigen is unknown. Patients affected by ophthalmopathy presented a Clinical Activity Score of at least 3, a NOSPECS grade of at least 4, and disease duration below 3 months. Exclusion criteria comprised uncontrolled infection, other autoimmune disease, pregnancy or lactation. PBMCs were derived from around 10 ml fresh peripheral blood. Findings and limits, study-wide: Among clonotypes expanded in thyroid above 0.001, most were also found in blood.

Amplification of TCR beta CDR3 regions used RNA as the template. TCR CDR3 underwent first-round RT-PCR with the HTBI primer set. TCRdb analysed the multiplex PCR reads with MiXCR anew, one entry per CDR3 protein. The sample consists of 250,000 to 400,000 distinct CDR3 sequences, roughly an eighth of them appearing once. The CDR3 spans 12 residues. The ends were cut back, 5 bases at V and 9 bases at J, with 13 bases in the middle. Germline CDR1 and CDR2: LGHDT and YNNKEL (reference sequence). The sample comprised blood. The TCR sequence derives from a woman in her thirties or forties with Graves' ophthalmopathy. V and J are TRBV3-1 and TRBJ1-1; D perhaps matches TRBD1 (5 bases). DNA for the CDR3: TGTGCCAGCAGCGAAGGGACGGCAAAAGCTTTCTTT. Its protein is CASSEGTAKAFF.